Following are 17 T cell receptor beta chains from one sample sequenced in a study of blood T cell repertoires in COVID-19. The assay was immunoSEQ multiplex PCR, and TCRdb's table has in-frame clones only and misses some. The sample shows roughly 30,000 clones, more than 75% of them seen only once. Input material: peripheral blood. These receptor sequences come from a human donor in a cohort sampled during active COVID-19.

The V and J genes are TRBV7-8 and TRBJ1-6, with a weak D call TRBD1 (5 bases). Looked up from germline, CDR1 is SGHVS and CDR2 is FQNEAQ. The CDR3 runs to 15 residues. The V and J ends lost 4 bases and 4 bases respectively, with 11 bases between them. Here the CDR3 DNA reads TGTGCCAGCAGCTCCAACCAGGGTTATAATTCACCCCTCCACTTT. It is translated as CASSSNQGYNSPLHF.

This chain's CDR3 is CASSVDWGSYEQYF. CDR3 nucleotides: TGTGCCAGCAGCGTAGATTGGGGCAGCTACGAGCAGTACTTC. The rearrangement uses TRBV9 and TRBJ2-7; maybe TRBD1 (5 bases). Trimming took 0 bases from V and 3 from J, leaving 10 bases between them. This CDR3 spans 14 amino acids. The germline V gene has CDR1 SGDLS and CDR2 YYNGEE.

The J gene is TRBJ2-3, the V gene TRBV9; D may be TRBD2 (5 bases). The CDR3 consists of 14 residues. V was pared by 4 bases and J by 3 bases, with 12 bases between. Germline CDR1 and CDR2: SGDLS and YYNGEE. CDR3 in amino acids: CASSSDGNTDTQYF. The CDR3 DNA reads TGTGCCAGCAGCTCGGACGGGAATACAGATACGCAGTATTTT.

The V and J genes are TRBV11-3 and TRBJ2-3; tentative D call: TRBD2 (6 bases). This CDR3 has 14 amino acids. Looked up from germline, CDR1 is SGHNT and CDR2 is YENEEA. V was pared by 3 bases and J by 4 bases, with 11 bases between. The CDR3 region is CASSLEGPPDTQYF. The CDR3 nucleotides are TGTGCCAGCAGCTTGGAGGGGCCCCCAGATACGCAGTATTTT.

V usage is TRBV7-9 and J usage is TRBJ2-7; 11 bases fit TRBD2. The CDR3 runs 15 residues. J lost 2 bases, V lost 5 bases, and 5 bases had no gene match. CDR1 and CDR2 (germline): SEHNR, FQNEAQ (reference sequence). CDR3 DNA: TGTGCCAGCAGCAAGACTAGCGGGGCGACCTACGAGCAGTACTTC. Amino acids: CASSKTSGATYEQYF.

V is TRBV5-1 and J is TRBJ1-1; maybe TRBD1 (6 bases). The germline gives CDR1 SGHRS, CDR2 YFSETQ. The CDR3 runs to 14 residues. Deletions cut 3 bases from V and 4 bases from J, with 13 bases between. This chain's CDR3 is CASSSGRGSTEAFF. The CDR3, as DNA: TGCGCCAGCAGCTCAGGGAGGGGGAGCACTGAAGCTTTCTTT.

The chain recombines TRBV27 with TRBJ1-5; D is ambiguous. The CDR3 runs to 12 residues. V was trimmed by 6 bases and J by 2 bases, leaving 5 bases between them. Germline V gives CDR1 MNHEY, CDR2 SMNVEV (reference sequence). The CDR3 nucleotides read TGTGCCAGCAGACATGGCAATCAGCCCCAGCATTTT. This codes for CASRHGNQPQHF.

This chain joins TRBV4-3 and TRBJ2-7, with a weak D call TRBD2 (5 bases). V was shortened by 4 bases and J by 5 bases, with 15 bases between the two germline ends. The germline V gene has CDR1 LGHNA and CDR2 YSLEER. This CDR3 has 14 residues. CDR3 residues: CASSRDLGLDEQYF. Here the CDR3 DNA reads TGCGCCAGCAGCCGAGACCTAGGACTCGACGAGCAGTACTTC.

The chain links TRBV5-1 to TRBJ2-5; a possible D gene is TRBD1 (7 bases). There are 16 residues in the CDR3. Germline assignment: CDR1 SGHRS and CDR2 YFSETQ. V dropped 5 bases and J dropped 1 base, with 18 bases sitting between them. CDR3 sequence reads: CASSWSGGPAQETQYF. In DNA form, the CDR3 reads TGCGCCAGCAGTTGGTCAGGGGGGCCCGCCCAAGAGACCCAGTACTTC.

The rearrangement joins TRBV28 to TRBJ2-7, with 9 bases fitting TRBD1. V gave up 5 bases and J gave up 0 bases; unmatched junction bases: 5. Germline V gives CDR1 MDHEN, CDR2 SYDVKM. There are 15 residues in the CDR3. CDR3 nucleotide sequence: TGTGCCAGCAGTGCTACGGGACAGGGCTCCTACGAGCAGTACTTC. This sequence encodes CASSATGQGSYEQYF.

The chain carries TRBV15 and TRBJ2-3, with 12 bases lining up with TRBD2. V lost 0 bases to trimming and J lost 5 bases; unmatched junction nucleotides: 3. Per germline, CDR1 LNHNV and CDR2 YYDKDF (reference sequence). The CDR3 is made up of 16 amino acids. CDR3 in amino acids: CATSRDPLAGGDTQYF. The CDR3 nucleotides read TGTGCCACCAGCAGAGATCCACTAGCGGGGGGAGATACGCAGTATTTT.

The chain couples TRBV4-1 to TRBJ2-7; D possibly corresponds to TRBD2 (7 bases). Trimming shortened V by 0 bases and J by 4 bases, and 16 bases separated the two germline ends. The CDR3 runs to 16 residues. The germline CDR1 and CDR2 sequences are MGHRA and YSYEKL. The CDR3 sequence is CASSQETRGAGYEQYF. In nucleotides, the CDR3 is TGCGCCAGCAGCCAAGAGACCCGGGGGGCCGGGTACGAGCAGTACTTC.

This chain links TRBV28 with TRBJ2-2; TRBD2 agrees at 8 bases. Looked up from germline, CDR1 is MDHEN and CDR2 is SYDVKM. The CDR3 has 16 amino acids. The trim removed 1 base at V and 4 bases at J, leaving 5 bases unmatched. The CDR3 DNA reads TGTGCCAGCAGTTTATCCAGCGGGGGTTCCACCGGGGAGCTGTTTTTT. This translates into CASSLSSGGSTGELFF.

The chain couples TRBV19 to TRBJ1-2, with TRBD1 matching 7 bases. The germline V gene encodes CDR1 LNHDA and CDR2 SQIVND (reference sequence). The CDR3 contains 15 residues. The J segment lost 5 bases and the V segment lost 7 bases, leaving 13 bases of the junction unmatched. DNA of the CDR3: TGTGCCAGTAAGACAGGGCCCACCGCCCCTTATGGCTACACCTTC. It specifies CASKTGPTAPYGYTF.

Comments on this clone: The same CDR3 also results from other DNA sequences found in this sample. The V and J genes are TRBV9 and TRBJ2-1; the match to TRBD2 covers 12 bases. Germline lookup yields CDR1 SGDLS and CDR2 YYNGEE. V lost 3 bases, J lost 2 bases, and 3 bases stayed unmatched. CDR3 length: 16 residues. The CDR3 is CASSGPSGGAYNEQFF. The CDR3 nucleotides are TGTGCCAGCAGCGGCCCTAGCGGGGGGGCCTACAATGAGCAGTTCTTC.

This rearrangement joins TRBV7-3 to TRBJ1-1, with 8 bases fitting TRBD1. Per germline, CDR1 SGHTA and CDR2 FQGTGA. CDR3 length: 14 amino acids. The V and J ends lost 4 bases and 1 base, in that order; junction bases with no gene match: 2. In nucleotides, the CDR3 is TGTGCCAGCAGCTCCGACAGGGGGAACACTGAAGCTTTCTTT. The encoded protein is CASSSDRGNTEAFF.

The chain couples TRBV3-1 (or the pseudogene TRBV3-2) to TRBJ2-5; 9 bases agree with TRBD1. Germline V gene lookup returns CDR1 LGHDT and CDR2 YNNKEL (reference sequence). Trimming cost V 1 base and J 2 bases; bases outside gene matches: 2. CDR3 length equals 15 residues. Here the CDR3 DNA reads TGTGCCAGCAGCCAAGGGACAGGGGCTCAAGAGACCCAGTACTTC. Translated: CASSQGTGAQETQYF.